Included here is one T cell receptor beta chain sequence, with context. No antigen is known for it. The data stem from a study of blood T cells in healthy people across ages. CDR3 size: 15 residues. Germline V gives CDR1 SGHVS, CDR2 FNYEAQ. General observations from the study: Higher naive T cell percentage went strongly together with higher TCR beta diversity.

With a J-beta primer mix and a sample-barcoded 5' primer, a second PCR ran about 7 to 12 cycles. TCRdb reprocessed the 5' RACE reads via MiXCR and lists one record per CDR3 protein. Here the sample spans about 1.8 million distinct CDR3 sequences, less than 50% being singletons. Investigators took ten milliliters of peripheral blood from every donor. The chain recombines TRBV7-6 with TRBJ2-5, with 11 bases matching TRBD2. The end of the DNA is better explained by TRBJ2-7, so the J call may be wrong. This receptor was taken from a middle-aged woman in good health. Sequencing input: blood. The CDR3 reads CASSQLAGVVYEQYF. CDR3 in DNA: TGTGCCAGCAGCCAACTAGCGGGGGTCGTCTACGAGCAGTACTTC.